This TCR beta chain was found in a study of blood T cell repertoires in COVID-19. Study details: The origin of the acute and convalescent COVID-19 samples was the United States, Italy and Spain. T cells, B-cell-depleted T cells, or PBMCs provided the cDNA or gDNA that served as material.

In the source study's methods: Amplification with reference gene primers provided the estimates of nucleated cell counts. Sequencing used immunoSEQ multiplex PCR; TCRdb keeps in-frame clones, though not all of them. Clone size and V and J calls were adopted from that table, with D and trimming inferred from the DNA. The sample comprises tens of thousands of clones, 80% to 95% of which are singletons, and approximately 2.1% rests with the top ten. With 2 bases removed from V and 4 bases from J, the gap between germline ends came to 9 bases. Germline V lookup: CDR1 MNHEY, CDR2 SVGAGI. This CDR3 is 14 amino acids long.

Material: peripheral blood. The clonotype was recovered from a man in his 60s with acute or convalescent COVID-19. V usage is TRBV6-5 and J usage is TRBJ1-3; D gene uncertain. The CDR3 nucleotides are TGTGCCAGCAGTTACGAGGCGGGGGGAAACACCATATATTTT. This sequence encodes CASSYEAGGNTIYF.